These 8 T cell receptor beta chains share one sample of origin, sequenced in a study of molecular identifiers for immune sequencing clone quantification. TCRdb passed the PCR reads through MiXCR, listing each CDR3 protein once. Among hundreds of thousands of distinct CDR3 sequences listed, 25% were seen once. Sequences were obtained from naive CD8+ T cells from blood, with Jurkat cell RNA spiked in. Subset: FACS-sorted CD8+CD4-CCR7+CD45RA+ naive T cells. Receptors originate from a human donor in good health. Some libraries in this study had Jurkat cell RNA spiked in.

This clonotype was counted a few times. CDR3 DNA sequence: TGCGCCAGCAGTCGAACCGGGACAGGGGATAACGAGCAGTACTTC. Translated: CASSRTGTGDNEQYF. The rearrangement uses TRBV5-1 and TRBJ2-7; 10 nucleotides agree with TRBD1. Trimming cost V 5 bases and J 5 bases; bases outside gene matches: 10. From germline, CDR1 is SGHRS and CDR2 YFSETQ. The CDR3 is 15 amino acids.

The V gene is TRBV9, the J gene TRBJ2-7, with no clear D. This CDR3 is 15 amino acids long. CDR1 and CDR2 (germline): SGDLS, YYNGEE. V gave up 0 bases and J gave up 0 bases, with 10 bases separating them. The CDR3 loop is CASSVGARSSYEQYF. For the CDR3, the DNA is TGTGCCAGCAGCGTAGGCGCCAGGAGCTCCTACGAGCAGTACTTC.

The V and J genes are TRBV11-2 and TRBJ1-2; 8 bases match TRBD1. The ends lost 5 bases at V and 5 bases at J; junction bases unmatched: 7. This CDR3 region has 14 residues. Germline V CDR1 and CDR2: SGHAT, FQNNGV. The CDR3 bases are TGTGCCAGCAGCATCGGACAGGGACCATATGGCTACACCTTC. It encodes CASSIGQGPYGYTF.

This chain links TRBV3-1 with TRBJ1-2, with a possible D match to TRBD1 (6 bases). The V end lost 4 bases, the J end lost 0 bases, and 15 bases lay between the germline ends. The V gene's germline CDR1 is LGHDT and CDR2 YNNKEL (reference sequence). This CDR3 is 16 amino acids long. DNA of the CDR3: TGTGCCAGCAGCCGCCGGGACACCCGAACTAACTATGGCTACACCTTC. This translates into CASSRRDTRTNYGYTF.

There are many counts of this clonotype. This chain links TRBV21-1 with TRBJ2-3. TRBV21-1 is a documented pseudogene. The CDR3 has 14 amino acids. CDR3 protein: CASSFGGITDTQYF. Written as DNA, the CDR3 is TGTGCCAGCAGCTTCGGTGGAATCACAGATACGCAGTATTTT.

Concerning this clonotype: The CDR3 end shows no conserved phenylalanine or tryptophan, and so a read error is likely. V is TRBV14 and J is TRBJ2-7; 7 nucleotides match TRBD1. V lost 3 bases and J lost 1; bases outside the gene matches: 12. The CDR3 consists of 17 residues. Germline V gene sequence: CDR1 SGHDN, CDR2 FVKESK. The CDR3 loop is CASSQARVVGQSYEQYS. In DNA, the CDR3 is TGTGCCAGCAGCCAGGCGCGGGTTGTGGGACAGTCCTACGAGCAGTACTCC.

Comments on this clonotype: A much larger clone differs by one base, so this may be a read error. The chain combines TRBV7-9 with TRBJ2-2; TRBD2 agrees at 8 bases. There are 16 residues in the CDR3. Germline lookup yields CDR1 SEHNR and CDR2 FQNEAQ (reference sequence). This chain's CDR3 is CASSSTGGLNTGELLF. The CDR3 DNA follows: TGTGCCAGCAGCTCGACGGGGGGGCTGAACACCGGGGAGCTGCTTTTT.

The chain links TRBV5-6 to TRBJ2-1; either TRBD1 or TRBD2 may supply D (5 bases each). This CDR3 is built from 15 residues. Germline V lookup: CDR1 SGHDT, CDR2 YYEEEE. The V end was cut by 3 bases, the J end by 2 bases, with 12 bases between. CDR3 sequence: CASSWDRTPYNEQFF. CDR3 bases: TGTGCCAGCAGCTGGGACCGGACCCCCTACAATGAGCAGTTCTTC. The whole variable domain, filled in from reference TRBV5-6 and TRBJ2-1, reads DAGVTQSPTHLIKTRGQQVTLRCSPKSGHDTVSWYQQALGQGPQFIFQYYEEEERQRGNFPDRFSGHQFPNYSSELNVNALLLGDSALYLCASSWDRTPYNEQFFGPGTRLTVL.